The 7 T cell receptor beta chains presented below share a single source sample, sequenced in a study of CD8 T cells in ankylosing spondylitis. TCRdb redid the calling of the 5' RACE reads with MiXCR, one entry per CDR3 protein. The sample has about 240,000 distinct CDR3 sequences; about 10% are singletons. The specimen sequenced was blood, either unsorted or a sorted T cell fraction (not recorded which). These TCRs come from a male donor with ankylosing spondylitis or in good health (not recorded which).

V gene TRBV5-1 combines with J gene TRBJ2-5; unclear D gene. The CDR3 extends over 14 amino acids. Trimming pared 0 bases from V and 5 bases from J, leaving 11 bases between. From germline, CDR1 is SGHRS and CDR2 YFSETQ. In nucleotides, the CDR3 is TGCGCCAGCAGCTTGGCCTCAGGAGCGGAGACCCAGTACTTC. Translation gives CASSLASGAETQYF.

The table lists this clonotype with many counts. The genes are TRBV12-3 or TRBV12-4 and TRBJ2-1; 7 bases fit TRBD2. CDR3 size: 15 residues. V was pared by 0 bases and J by 2 bases, with 1 base of the junction left unmatched. Here the CDR3 DNA reads TGTGCCAGCAGTTTAGCGGCGGGGGCCTACAATGAGCAGTTCTTC. Amino acid sequence: CASSLAAGAYNEQFF.

The J gene is TRBJ2-6, the V gene TRBV7-9, with TRBD1 as a possible D gene (5 bases). The CDR3 spans 15 residues. CDR1 and CDR2 (germline): SEHNR, FQNEAQ (reference sequence). Deletions cut 5 bases from V and 4 bases from J, with 12 bases between. The CDR3 coding sequence is TGTGCCAGCAGCCCCGCTAGGGGAGGGGCCAACGTCCTGACTTTC. It specifies CASSPARGGANVLTF.

V gene TRBV18 combines with J gene TRBJ2-1; D ambiguous. Germline V gives CDR1 KGHSH, CDR2 LQKENI. V lost 2 bases, J lost 5 bases, and 16 bases lay in between. The CDR3 length is 16 residues. CDR3 coding DNA: TGTGCCAGCTCACCAAAGGGATCAGGCCCGAACAATGAGCAGTTCTTC. This gives the protein CASSPKGSGPNNEQFF.

Comment on this clonotype: A much larger clone sits a single nucleotide away, making a read error possible. The V gene is TRBV7-3, the J gene TRBJ2-2, with a tentative D call TRBD1 (5 bases). CDR1 and CDR2 from the germline V gene are SGHTA and FQGTGA. The CDR3 extends over 15 amino acids. This CDR3 is CANSPRATNTGELFF. DNA for the CDR3: TGTGCCAACAGCCCCAGGGCCACGAACACCGGGGAGCTGTTTTTT.

This clonotype has more than one count but fewer than ten. Written as DNA, the CDR3 is TGCGCCAGCAGCCAAGAGGCGGGGGGCTACAATGAGCAGTTCTTC. Encoded protein: CASSQEAGGYNEQFF. This chain uses TRBV4-1 with TRBJ2-1; 8 bases are shared with TRBD2. CDR3 size: 15 residues. Germline CDR1 MGHRA, CDR2 YSYEKL. After removal of 0 bases from V and 3 bases from J, the junction contained 1 base not matched to a gene.

At least ten counts were recorded for this clonotype. The V gene is TRBV20-1, the J gene TRBJ2-1; D possibly corresponds to TRBD2 (6 bases). V lost 5 bases, J lost 0 bases, and 17 bases lay in between. CDR3 length: 16 amino acids. The germline CDR1 and CDR2 sequences are DFQATT and SNEGSKA (reference sequence). The DNA for the CDR3 is TGCAGTGCTCCAACTTGGGGACTTACCTCCTACAATGAGCAGTTCTTC. This encodes CSAPTWGLTSYNEQFF.